Each of the 18 T cell receptor beta chains below was sequenced from the same sample in a study of T cell clonality in common variable immunodeficiency. The method was immunoSEQ multiplex PCR; TCRdb's version includes in-frame clones alone and lacks a portion of them. The sample yields around 34,000 clones, without any singletons. The specimen sequenced was peripheral blood mononuclear cells. These TCRs come from a person between 18 and 75 years old in good health.

This clone was seen ten or more times. With the read ending 3 residues before the CDR3 end, the germline J gene is used to fill in that end. This chain links TRBV20-1 with TRBJ1-3; weak D call: TRBD1 (6 bases). Per the germline V gene, CDR1 is DFQATT and CDR2 is SNEGSKA (reference sequence). Trimming pared 3 bases from V and 0 bases from J, leaving 9 bases between. This CDR3 is 14 amino acids long. CDR3 DNA, as far as it was read: TGCAGTGCTAGTCGGGACACCTCTGGAAACACC. This gives the protein CSASRDTSGNT. The entire CDR3 reads CSASRDTSGNTIYF.

In the case of this clone: The read falls 3 residues short of the CDR3 end, and the missing part is taken from the germline J gene. The chain employs TRBV20-1 and TRBJ2-7; 9 bases are a match to TRBD2. Germline loops: CDR1 DFQATT, CDR2 SNEGSKA (reference sequence). The CDR3 is made up of 13 amino acids. CDR3 in amino acids: CRARGGAEYEQYF. CDR3 DNA (partial): TGCAGGGCGCGCGGGGGGGCTGAGTACGAG.

This clone came up many times. The sequenced CDR3 bases are TGTGCCAGCTCACCACTTTGGCAGCGGCTCTCTGGGGCCAACGTC. It encodes CASSPLWQRLSGANV. The whole CDR3 reads CASSPLWQRLSGANVLTF. This chain uses TRBV18 with TRBJ2-6, with D perhaps TRBD2 (5 bases). The read halts 3 residues ahead of the CDR3 end, with the missing end drawn from the germline J gene. CDR1 KGHSH and CDR2 LQKENI come from the germline V gene. The CDR3 has 18 residues. Trimming removed 1 base from V and 0 bases from J, with 13 bases in between.

This clone has ten or more counts. Incomplete CDR3 DNA: TGCAGTGCTCCGATACAGGGGGCGCATTCACCC. Encoded protein: CSAPIQGAHSP. The whole CDR3 is CSAPIQGAHSPLHF. The chain has TRBV20-1 and TRBJ1-6; 9 bases are shared with TRBD1. The CDR3 end falls 3 residues outside the read, so it is completed with the germline J gene. The CDR3 is 14 amino acids. From germline, CDR1 is DFQATT and CDR2 SNEGSKA (reference sequence). Losses at the gene ends were 5 bases for V and 8 bases for J; bases not matched to a gene: 7.

Many counts were recorded for this clone. The DNA ends 3 residues before the CDR3 does, and the rest of the CDR3 is filled in from the germline J gene. This rearrangement joins TRBV12-3 or TRBV12-4 to TRBJ1-1; 9 nucleotides match TRBD1. This CDR3 is built from 16 residues. Trimming at V came to 2 bases and at J to 0 bases, leaving 4 bases not matched to a gene. The CDR3 sequence: CASSLLTGGLNTEAFF. CDR3 bases read: TGTGCCAGCAGTTTACTGACAGGGGGATTGAACACTGAA.

This clone was observed at least ten times. The read terminates 3 residues before the CDR3 end, so the remaining end is supplied by the germline J gene. This sequence joins TRBV6-4 and TRBJ2-3; 10 nucleotides agree with TRBD2. CDR1 and CDR2 (germline): MRHNA, SNTAGT. The CDR3 sequence is 15 residues long. After removal of 2 bases from V and 2 bases from J, the junction contained 1 base not matched to a gene. This CDR3 is CASSDGTSDTDTQYF. The sequenced part of the CDR3 DNA is TGTGCCAGCAGTGACGGGACTAGCGACACAGATACG.

This clone has at least ten counts. The read halts 3 residues ahead of the CDR3 end, with the missing end drawn from the germline J gene. The rearrangement uses TRBV20-1 and TRBJ1-1; 11 nucleotides line up with TRBD1. CDR3 length: 15 amino acids. Trimming cost V 4 bases and J 3 bases; bases outside gene matches: 7. Germline CDR1 is DFQATT and CDR2 is SNEGSKA (reference sequence). CDR3 sequence: CSANDGQGADTEAFF. Partial CDR3 DNA: TGCAGTGCTAACGACGGACAGGGGGCTGACACTGAA.

This clone has ten or more counts. The read ends 3 residues early relative to the CDR3; the germline J gene fills the gap. The chain is built from TRBV7-3 and TRBJ2-1; 12 bases map to TRBD2. CDR1 SGHTA and CDR2 FQGTGA come from the germline V gene. V lost 5 bases to trimming and J lost 3 bases; unmatched junction nucleotides: 5. This CDR3 spans 16 amino acids. CDR3 region: CASSTGTSGFYNEQFF. CDR3 DNA (partial): TGTGCCAGCAGCACAGGGACTAGCGGGTTCTACAATGAG.

Comment on this clone: The observed sequence ends 3 residues before the CDR3 terminus, with the missing tail filled in from the germline J gene. Other nucleotide sequences from this sample produce the same CDR3. This chain connects TRBV19 to TRBJ2-1; 10 bases are a match to TRBD2. This CDR3 comprises 14 residues. Germline loops: CDR1 LNHDA, CDR2 SQIVND (reference sequence). With 8 bases clipped from V and 6 bases from J, the junction kept 7 bases outside the gene matches. The CDR3 DNA, read in part, is TGTGCCAGTCGCCCGGGACTAGCGACCAATGAG. This codes for CASRPGLATNE. The entire CDR3 sequence reads CASRPGLATNEQFF.

This clone came up many times. The read gets to within 3 residues of the CDR3 end, and the germline J gene fills in the rest. The V gene is TRBV15, the J gene TRBJ1-5, with D maybe TRBD1 (5 bases). V was trimmed by 6 bases and J by 4 bases, leaving 13 bases between them. Germline V gene data show CDR1 as LNHNV and CDR2 as YYDKDF (reference sequence). The CDR3 runs to 14 residues. Here the CDR3 reads CATSPTALNQPQHF. The part of the CDR3 DNA that was read is TGTGCCACCAGTCCGACAGCGCTTAATCAGCCC.

This clone has ten or more counts. The CDR3 end lies 3 residues beyond the end of the read and is filled in from the germline J gene. The gene calls are TRBV4-1 and TRBJ1-3; possibly TRBD1 for D (6 bases). Trimming removed 1 base at V and 3 bases at J, with 10 bases between. Germline loops: CDR1 MGHRA, CDR2 YSYEKL. CDR3 length equals 15 residues. CDR3 sequence reads: CASSQVTGFGNTIYF. CDR3 DNA, as far as it was read: TGCGCCAGCAGCCAAGTAACAGGGTTTGGAAACACC.

This clone has a count of ten or more. The read ends 3 residues before the CDR3 terminus; that terminus is restored from the germline J gene. This chain links TRBV19 with TRBJ2-3; D is ambiguous. Looked up from germline, CDR1 is LNHDA and CDR2 is SQIVND (reference sequence). The V and J ends lost 6 bases and 8 bases respectively, with 15 bases between them. The CDR3 is made up of 13 amino acids. The CDR3 region is CASRREPSGTQYF. The part of the CDR3 DNA that was read is TGTGCCAGTAGGCGTGAGCCCTCGGGTACG.

This clone was seen ten or more times. The read gets to within 3 residues of the CDR3 end, and the germline J gene fills in the rest. The chain carries TRBV30 and TRBJ1-1, with no clear D. CDR3 length equals 13 residues. V was trimmed by 0 bases and J by 3 bases, leaving 8 bases between them. Germline CDR1 is GTSNPN and CDR2 is SVGIG (reference sequence). CDR3 DNA (partial): TGTGCCTGGAGTGTACGAGGGCACACTGAA. Residues: CAWSVRGHTE. The whole CDR3 sequence reads CAWSVRGHTEAFF.

This clone was observed at least ten times. The read terminates 3 residues before the CDR3 end, so the remaining end is supplied by the germline J gene. The chain recombines TRBV19 with TRBJ2-7; D unresolved. Germline loops: CDR1 LNHDA, CDR2 SQIVND (reference sequence). The CDR3 loop spans 13 amino acids. V was clipped by 7 bases and J by 1 base, with 11 bases between them. The CDR3 spells CASNSGGSYEQYF. The sequenced CDR3 bases are TGTGCCAGTAATTCCGGCGGATCCTACGAG.

Ten or more counts support this clone. The read finishes 3 residues shy of the CDR3 end, and the germline J gene is used to complete it. V and J are TRBV3-1 (or the pseudogene TRBV3-2) and TRBJ2-1, with 8 bases fitting TRBD1. With 7 bases clipped from V and 9 bases from J, the junction kept 20 bases outside the gene matches. In germline, CDR1 is LGHDT, CDR2 YNNKEL (reference sequence). This CDR3 is built from 17 residues. The CDR3 region is CASINSGAETGVREQFF. CDR3 DNA (partial): TGTGCCAGCATCAACTCAGGGGCCGAGACAGGGGTCCGTGAG.

This clone was observed at least ten times. Read coverage stops 3 residues before the CDR3 terminus; the germline J gene supplies the remainder. The chain uses TRBV20-1 and TRBJ1-2; no clear D. The CDR3 is made up of 14 amino acids. Germline CDR1 DFQATT, CDR2 SNEGSKA (reference sequence). The V and J ends lost 0 bases and 1 base respectively, with 9 bases between them. CDR3 sequence: CSARDTVVNYGYTF. The covered CDR3 bases are TGCAGTGCTAGAGATACGGTGGTTAACTATGGC.

Many counts were recorded for this clone. The read ends 3 residues early relative to the CDR3; the germline J gene fills the gap. This specimen includes other DNA sequences encoding the same CDR3. The rearrangement joins TRBV2 to TRBJ2-1; 7 bases match TRBD2. The CDR3 sequence is 16 residues long. Germline V gene data show CDR1 as SNHLY and CDR2 as FYNNEI. V gave up 1 base and J gave up 3 bases; unmatched junction bases: 6. The sequenced CDR3 bases are TGTGCCAGCAGTGAAGTACGGCTAGCGGTCTACAATGAG. This translates into CASSEVRLAVYNE. The full CDR3 sequence reads CASSEVRLAVYNEQFF.

This clone was detected ten times or more. Sequencing ends 3 residues short of the CDR3 end; the germline J gene provides the rest. The chain couples TRBV7-6 to TRBJ2-1; 11 bases align to TRBD2. This CDR3 is 15 amino acids long. V lost 4 bases to trimming and J lost 7 bases; unmatched junction nucleotides: 6. Germline CDR1 reads SGHVS; CDR2 reads FNYEAQ. CDR3 DNA, as far as it was read: TGTGCCAGCAGCTCCCGTCTAGCGGGGGGAAATGAG. This codes for CASSSRLAGGNE. The whole CDR3 sequence is CASSSRLAGGNEQFF.